The T cell receptor beta chain described here comes from a study of T cell repertoires in cytomegalovirus infection. Study in general: Well-studied HLA-B-restricted CMV epitopes were used in the study alongside recently identified HLA-C-restricted ones. Public TCR beta signatures marked donors with CMV infection and the matching HLA. The study's findings and limits: Individuals carrying CMV plus the relevant HLA were identified by cumulative frequency of public TCR beta families. Clonotypes of TCR beta that were HLA-C-restricted and CMV-specific dominated the ex vivo response.

Of note for this clonotype: Antigen unknown.

TCRdb redid the calling of the reads with MiXCR, one entry per CDR3 protein. The data contain more than 85,000 distinct CDR3 sequences, about 30% of them seen just once; the ten biggest clones take up roughly 77%. Germline CDR1 reads LNHDA; CDR2 reads SQIVND (reference sequence). The length of the CDR3 is 15 residues. V lost 3 bases, J lost 4 bases, and 8 bases stayed unmatched. The receptor was isolated from a human donor in good health (CMV status not recorded). Some clones in this sample may be carry-over from other donors' samples. The V gene is TRBV19, the J gene TRBJ1-2; TRBD1 agrees at 7 bases. Specimen: CD8+ T cells from cultured PBMCs, collected from culture after CMV antigen stimulation. CDR3 sequence: CASSIKGQLGYGYTF. CDR3 nucleotides: TGTGCCAGTAGTATCAAGGGACAGTTGGGCTATGGCTACACCTTC.